Listed below are T cell receptor beta chains from one sample, sequenced in a study of beta chain features in type 1 diabetes. Clones were read by immunoSEQ multiplex PCR, and TCRdb kept only the in-frame ones, dropping some. The sample yields around 430,000 clones, 30% seen once. What was sequenced was naive CD4+ T cells from blood. These receptors originate from a man aged 18-30 years in good health. Both conserved end residues are part of each CDR3. D genes are given only for firm matches. The listing skips clone size in some rows; elsewhere it reads once, few, many or a size class.

J: TRBJ2-7; size: few; D: -; V: TRBV5-1; CDR3: CASSLDIRVYEQYF; DNA: TGCGCCAGCAGCTTGGATATTAGAGTCTACGAGCAGTACTTC
J: TRBJ2-7; size: -; D: -; V: TRBV27; CDR3: CATASGLNYEQYF; DNA: TGTGCCACCGCCTCGGGACTCAACTACGAGCAGTACTTC
J: TRBJ1-1; size: -; D: -; V: TRBV4-2; CDR3: CASSQEFYGVEAFF; DNA: TGTGCCAGCAGCCAAGAATTCTACGGGGTTGAAGCTTTCTTT
J: TRBJ2-5; size: -; D: -; V: TRBV5-8; CDR3: CASSSHQTQYF; DNA: TGTGCCAGCAGCTCACACCAGACCCAGTACTTC
J: TRBJ2-1; size: -; D: -; V: TRBV7-3; CDR3: CASSPAGGSYNEQFF; DNA: TGTGCCAGCAGCCCAGCGGGCGGGTCCTACAATGAGCAGTTCTTC
J: TRBJ2-7; size: few; D: -; V: TRBV27; CDR3: CASSLDSVAYEQYF; DNA: TGTGCCAGCAGTTTAGATAGTGTCGCCTACGAGCAGTACTTC
J: TRBJ2-7; size: -; D: TRBD2; V: TRBV28; CDR3: CASSAREGRYEQYF; DNA: TGTGCCAGCAGTGCTCGGGAGGGCCGTTACGAGCAGTACTTC
J: TRBJ2-7; size: few; D: -; V: TRBV7-2; CDR3: CASRWTADYEQYF; DNA: TGTGCCAGCAGGTGGACGGCTGATTACGAGCAGTACTTC
J: TRBJ2-4; size: few; D: TRBD1; V: TRBV5-1; CDR3: CASSIGQVGNIQYF; DNA: TGCGCCAGCAGCATCGGACAGGTGGGAAACATTCAGTACTTC
J: TRBJ2-7; size: -; D: -; V: TRBV29-1; CDR3: CSVAGSEQYF; DNA: TGCAGCGTTGCGGGTTCCGAGCAGTACTTC
J: TRBJ2-5; size: -; D: -; V: TRBV30; CDR3: CAWTPGETGKETQYF; DNA: TGTGCCTGGACCCCGGGGGAGACAGGAAAGGAGACCCAGTACTTC